These 28 T cell receptor beta chains originate from one sample sequenced in a study of Graves' ophthalmopathy and Graves' hyperthyroidism. The authors amplified TCR beta CDR3 regions from RNA transcripts. Second-round multiplex PCR came after first-round RT-PCR with HTBI primers. TCRdb reprocessed the multiplex PCR reads with MiXCR, giving one entry per CDR3 protein. The sample carries over 650,000 distinct CDR3 sequences, about 40% recorded once. Sequenced input: peripheral blood. These receptors originate from an adult man with Graves' ophthalmopathy.

This chain uses TRBV15 with TRBJ1-4, with 8 bases lining up with TRBD1. Trimming took 3 bases from V and 5 from J; bases not matched to a gene: 5. Germline values: CDR1 LNHNV, CDR2 YYDKDF (reference sequence). This CDR3 has 15 residues. The CDR3 reads CATSSLQGANEKLFF. Written as DNA, the CDR3 is TGTGCCACCAGCAGCTTGCAGGGGGCAAATGAAAAACTGTTTTTT.

This clonotype was counted at least ten times. The CDR3 loop is CASSFGTEYGYTF. For the CDR3, the DNA is TGTGCCAGCAGCTTCGGGACGGAATATGGCTACACCTTC. The rearrangement uses TRBV5-6 and TRBJ1-2; perhaps TRBD1 as D (5 bases). V was shortened by 2 bases and J by 5 bases, with 10 bases between the two germline ends. The CDR3 extends over 13 amino acids. Germline V gene data show CDR1 as SGHDT and CDR2 as YYEEEE.

Notes on this clonotype: One end of the junction fails to match germline, which may point to a read error. CDR3 amino acids: CASSPSGPRTYNEQFF. CDR3 nucleotides: TGTGCTAGCAGCCCGAGTGGCCCTAGGACCTACAATGAGCAGTTCTTC. V usage is TRBV7-7 and J usage is TRBJ2-7; D not certain. The J call is uncertain, as TRBJ2-1 better fits the DNA end. Per the germline V gene, CDR1 is SSHAT and CDR2 is FNYEAQ (reference sequence). This CDR3 comprises 16 residues.

This clonotype showed up many times. The chain links TRBV20-1 to TRBJ1-4; possibly TRBD1 for D (6 bases). There are 14 residues in the CDR3. Trimming shortened V by 0 bases and J by 7 bases, and 12 bases separated the two germline ends. CDR1 is DFQATT and CDR2 is SNEGSKA in the germline V gene (reference sequence). The CDR3 sequence is CSAREGRGVEKLFF. The CDR3 DNA reads as TGCAGTGCTAGAGAGGGCAGGGGAGTTGAAAAACTGTTTTTT.

This clonotype was picked up many times. The V gene is TRBV9, the J gene TRBJ1-4; a weak D match, TRBD1 (5 bases). CDR3 length: 14 residues. Per germline, CDR1 SGDLS and CDR2 YYNGEE. Trimming took off 3 bases at V and 4 bases at J, with 10 bases between the two ends. In DNA, the CDR3 is TGTGCCAGCAGCGCCTCGGGGGATAATGAAAAACTGTTTTTT. This gives the protein CASSASGDNEKLFF. The entire variable domain, with the rest obtained from reference TRBV9 and TRBJ1-4, is as follows: DSGVTQTPKHLITATGQRVTLRCSPRSGDLSVYWYQQSLDQGLQFLIQYYNGEERAKGNILERFSAQQFPDLHSELNLSSLELGDSALYFCASSASGDNEKLFFGSGTQLSVL.

This clonotype was seen ten or more times. The chain couples TRBV12-3 or TRBV12-4 to TRBJ1-4, with TRBD1 matching over 7 bases. The V and J ends lost 7 bases and 6 bases, in that order; junction bases with no gene match: 8. The CDR3 is made up of 14 amino acids. The CDR3 spells CASNAQGRHEKLFF. The CDR3 DNA sequence: TGTGCCAGCAATGCACAGGGGAGGCATGAAAAACTGTTTTTT.

This rearrangement joins TRBV7-2 to TRBJ2-7; 7 positions match TRBD1. V was clipped by 5 bases and J by 1 base; unmatched bases: 8. Germline values: CDR1 SGHTA, CDR2 FQGNSA. The CDR3 has 15 amino acids. The CDR3 is CASSDRQGASYEQYF. The CDR3 bases are TGTGCCAGCAGCGACCGACAGGGCGCTTCCTACGAGCAGTACTTC.

This clonotype was seen many times. This chain links TRBV10-3 with TRBJ1-4; the match to TRBD1 covers 7 bases. The CDR3 loop spans 14 amino acids. From germline, CDR1 is ENHRY and CDR2 SYGVKD. The V and J ends lost 6 bases and 3 bases, in that order; junction bases with no gene match: 4. Here the CDR3 reads CAISQQGSNEKLFF. The CDR3 region has the DNA TGTGCCATCAGCCAACAGGGGTCTAATGAAAAACTGTTTTTT.

Concerning this clonotype: This may stem from a read error, because a much larger clone lies one nucleotide away. The rearrangement uses TRBV24-1 and TRBJ2-2; D perhaps matches TRBD2 (5 bases). Germline V gives CDR1 KGHDR, CDR2 SFDVKD. The CDR3 has 16 residues. CDR3 amino acids: CAASDLRESGTGELFF. CDR3 DNA: TGTGCCGCCAGTGATTTGCGAGAAAGCGGCACCGGGGAGCTGTTTTTT.

This clonotype was counted many times. The chain uses TRBV15 and TRBJ2-7; weak D call: TRBD1 (5 bases). Trimming pared 3 bases from V and 3 bases from J, leaving 12 bases between. The CDR3 consists of 14 residues. Germline V gives CDR1 LNHNV, CDR2 YYDKDF (reference sequence). This CDR3 is CATSSGRGSYEQYF. The CDR3 nucleotides read TGTGCCACCAGCAGCGGAAGGGGAAGCTACGAGCAGTACTTC. The full variable domain, its missing parts supplied by reference TRBV15 and TRBJ2-7, is DAMVIQNPRYQVTQFGKPVTLSCSQTLNHNVMYWYQQKSSQAPKLLFHYYDKDFNNEADTPDNFQSRRPNTSFCFLDIRSPGLGDTAMYLCATSSGRGSYEQYFGPGTRLTVT.

The chain joins TRBV29-1 to TRBJ2-7, with no clear D. Trimming cost V 6 bases and J 7 bases, with 19 bases left between them. This CDR3 has 13 residues. From germline, CDR1 is SQVTM and CDR2 ANQGSEA. This chain's CDR3 is CSVDVLLGNEQYF. The DNA of the CDR3 is TGCAGCGTAGACGTACTACTGGGGAATGAGCAGTACTTC.

This chain connects TRBV15 to TRBJ1-6; a possible D gene is TRBD1 (6 bases). There are 15 residues in the CDR3. CDR1 is LNHNV, CDR2 YYDKDF, per germline (reference sequence). V was shortened by 5 bases and J by 10 bases, with 18 bases between the two germline ends. CDR3 nucleotide sequence: TGTGCCACCAGCCGGTTAGCGGACACAGGGTCACCCCTCCACTTT. It yields the protein CATSRLADTGSPLHF.

In this sample, this clonotype turned up a few times. The chain uses TRBV20-1 and TRBJ2-5; 7 bases align to TRBD2. Germline CDR1 DFQATT, CDR2 SNEGSKA (reference sequence). This CDR3 spans 14 amino acids. CDR3 protein: CSSHRAGDGGTQYF. CDR3 bases: TGCAGCTCCCACCGTGCGGGAGACGGAGGGACCCAGTACTTC.

This clonotype was seen ten or more times. This chain joins TRBV7-9 and TRBJ1-4, with unresolved D. The CDR3 is 14 residues long. The germline V gene has CDR1 SEHNR and CDR2 FQNEAQ (reference sequence). Trimming cost V 3 bases and J 2 bases, with 7 bases left between them. CDR3 DNA sequence: TGTGCCAGCAGCTTTGCCGGGACTAATGAAAAACTGTTTTTT. Residues: CASSFAGTNEKLFF.

This clonotype appeared many times. At one end, the junction sequence differs from germline, possibly due to a read error. The V gene is TRBV7-8, the J gene TRBJ2-5; D remains ambiguous. This CDR3 has 14 residues. Per germline, CDR1 SGHVS and CDR2 FQNEAQ. The CDR3 region has the DNA TGTGCCAGCAGCTTAGGGGGTGTAGTGTCGCCGGCGCGTTTC. Protein product: CASSLGGVVSPARF. Complete variable domain (other parts from reference TRBV7-8 and TRBJ2-5): GAGVSQSPRYKVAKRGQDVALRCDPISGHVSLFWYQQALGQGPEFLTYFQNEAQLDKSGLPSDRFFAERPEGSVSTLKIQRTQQEDSAVYLCASSLGGVVSPARFGPGTRLLVL.

This clonotype occurred many times. The gene calls are TRBV12-3 or TRBV12-4 and TRBJ1-1; 9 bases are a match to TRBD1. The trim removed 6 bases at V and 8 bases at J, leaving 7 bases unmatched. The CDR3 length is 13 residues. CDR3 bases: TGTGCCAGCAGAGATCGACAGGGGGTGGAAGCTTTCTTT. It encodes CASRDRQGVEAFF.

This clonotype was observed many times. The gene calls are TRBV12-3 or TRBV12-4 and TRBJ1-3; TRBD1 is a possible D gene (5 bases). V was pared by 5 bases and J by 4 bases, with 12 bases between. The CDR3 has 14 residues. The CDR3 reads CASSPRRGGNTIYF. The CDR3 nucleotides read TGTGCCAGCAGTCCCCGAAGGGGCGGAAACACCATATATTTT.

The chain couples TRBV9 to TRBJ2-6, with a possible D match to TRBD1 (5 bases). Trimming shortened V by 4 bases and J by 4 bases, and 15 bases separated the two germline ends. Germline V lookup: CDR1 SGDLS, CDR2 YYNGEE. CDR3 size: 16 residues. CDR3 sequence reads: CASSQEKGLGANVLTF. Here the CDR3 DNA reads TGTGCCAGCAGCCAAGAGAAGGGGCTAGGGGCCAACGTCCTGACTTTC.

This clonotype was counted at least ten times. The chain employs TRBV5-1 and TRBJ2-5, with D perhaps matching TRBD1 (6 bases). Germline loops: CDR1 SGHRS, CDR2 YFSETQ. The CDR3 has 14 residues. V was shortened by 3 bases and J by 1 base, with 10 bases between the two germline ends. This CDR3 reads CASSYGTSQETQYF. The CDR3 DNA sequence: TGCGCCAGCAGCTACGGGACAAGCCAAGAGACCCAGTACTTC.

The table lists this clonotype with a few counts. The chain is built from TRBV25-1 and TRBJ2-5; TRBD2 matches at 10 bases. CDR3 length equals 14 residues. Germline V CDR1 and CDR2: MGHDK, SYGVNS. J lost 5 bases, V lost 5 bases, and 5 bases had no gene match. In DNA form, the CDR3 reads TGTGCCAGCAGTACAGCGGGAGGGCCTGAGACCCAGTACTTC. It codes for CASSTAGGPETQYF.

To note about this clonotype: A read error may be the cause here, since a much bigger clone is one base away. The V call is TRBV2, the J call TRBJ1-4, with D possibly TRBD1 on 6 matching bases. Germline V gene sequence: CDR1 SNHLY, CDR2 FYNNEI. This CDR3 is 16 amino acids long. The CDR3, as DNA: TGTGCCAGCAGTGTTCAGGGGCCGGCAACTAATGAAAAACTGCTTTTT. Translation: CASSVQGPATNEKLLF.

This clonotype has ten or more counts. The J gene is TRBJ1-5, the V gene TRBV7-8, with 9 bases lining up with TRBD1. The V gene's germline CDR1 is SGHVS and CDR2 FQNEAQ. The CDR3 runs 16 residues. V shed 5 bases, J shed 2 bases, and the junction held 7 bases outside the gene matches. The CDR3 nucleotides are TGTGCCAGCAGCCCGGACAGGGGAGGCGGCAATCAGCCCCAGCATTTT. It specifies CASSPDRGGGNQPQHF. The full variable domain, its missing parts supplied by reference TRBV7-8 and TRBJ1-5, is GAGVSQSPRYKVAKRGQDVALRCDPISGHVSLFWYQQALGQGPEFLTYFQNEAQLDKSGLPSDRFFAERPEGSVSTLKIQRTQQEDSAVYLCASSPDRGGGNQPQHFGDGTRLSIL.

The J gene is TRBJ1-2, the V gene TRBV20-1; TRBD1 matches at 10 bases. The CDR3 length is 13 residues. Germline assignment: CDR1 DFQATT and CDR2 SNEGSKA (reference sequence). Trimming took 3 bases from V and 4 from J; bases not matched to a gene: 2. The CDR3 DNA is TGCAGTGCTAGGAGGGACAGGGGCTATGGCTACACCTTC. It is translated as CSARRDRGYGYTF.

In this sample, this clonotype turned up many times. The J gene is TRBJ1-2, the V gene TRBV5-1; D gene ambiguous. The CDR3 runs 15 residues. The germline V gene has CDR1 SGHRS and CDR2 YFSETQ. Trimming left V 1 base short and J 0 bases short, with 10 bases between. In DNA form, the CDR3 reads TGCGCCAGCAGCTTGAGCCCAGGAACTAACTATGGCTACACCTTC. It codes for CASSLSPGTNYGYTF.

This clonotype was counted ten times or more. V usage is TRBV2 and J usage is TRBJ2-5, with 9 bases identical to TRBD1. The CDR3 loop spans 13 amino acids. Germline CDR1 is SNHLY and CDR2 is FYNNEI. V gave up 11 bases and J gave up 3 bases; unmatched junction bases: 7. This CDR3 reads CASTGQGEETQYF. CDR3 bases: TGTGCCTCCACGGGACAGGGCGAAGAGACCCAGTACTTC.

V is TRBV12-3 or TRBV12-4 and J is TRBJ1-5; D unresolved. V was shortened by 5 bases and J by 0 bases, with 11 bases between the two germline ends. This CDR3 spans 15 amino acids. The DNA for the CDR3 is TGTGCCAGCAGTAAGACGGCGGGTAGCAATCAGCCCCAGCATTTT. Its translation: CASSKTAGSNQPQHF.

As regards this clonotype: No conserved phenylalanine or tryptophan ends this CDR3, so it is likely a read error. It is unclear where the CDR3 begins or ends on the DNA, so no DNA is shown, and the CDR3 is as TCRdb lists it. The V gene is TRBV5-1, the J gene TRBJ1-4. Germline V CDR1 and CDR2: SGHRS, YFSETQ. The CDR3 spans 9 amino acids, including both terminal residues. The CDR3: CASSLWRGL.

The chain has TRBV29-1 and TRBJ2-2; the D call may be TRBD1 or TRBD2 (5 bases each). Germline V gene data show CDR1 as SQVTM and CDR2 as ANQGSEA. The CDR3 consists of 17 residues. Deletions cut 5 bases from V and 6 bases from J, with 25 bases between. This CDR3 reads CSVNRDGLPGMSGELFF. CDR3 DNA: TGCAGCGTTAACCGGGACGGGTTGCCTGGGATGTCCGGGGAGCTGTTTTTT.